The 7 T cell receptor beta chains reported below all come from one sample, sequenced in a study of T cells in tumors after PD-1 blockade. The data were produced by immunoSEQ multiplex PCR, yet TCRdb's version contains in-frame clones alone and is incomplete. The data show some 60,000 clones, around 80% seen once. Sample: PBMCs, taken before anti-PD-1 treatment. The receptor source for this set is a human donor with basal cell carcinoma.

The rearrangement uses TRBV6-1 and TRBJ1-5; D unclear. This CDR3 has 14 residues. The V gene's germline CDR1 is MNHNS and CDR2 SASEGT. Trimming left V 2 bases short and J 9 bases short, with 14 bases between. The CDR3 DNA follows: TGTGCCAGCAGTGAATTACAGATCGGAGGGCCCCAGCATTTT. Its protein is CASSELQIGGPQHF.

This clone is a singleton in its sample. The chain combines TRBV30 with TRBJ1-2; D may be TRBD1 (5 bases). Trimming stripped 1 base from V and 2 bases from J, with 8 bases between. The germline V gene has CDR1 GTSNPN and CDR2 SVGIG (reference sequence). This CDR3 has 13 residues. The CDR3 sequence is CAWSAEGNYGYTF. In DNA, the CDR3 is TGTGCCTGGAGTGCTGAGGGGAACTATGGCTACACCTTC.

CDR3 coding DNA: TGTGCCAGCAAGGGGCAGGGAGGGGAAAAACTGTTTTTT. Protein sequence: CASKGQGGEKLFF. The V gene is TRBV2, the J gene TRBJ1-4, with TRBD1 as a possible D gene (5 bases). Germline V lookup: CDR1 SNHLY, CDR2 FYNNEI. The CDR3 is 13 residues long. Between the trimmed V and J ends, which lost 7 bases and 8 bases, there was a span of 14 bases. The full variable domain, with the rest looked up from reference TRBV2 and TRBJ1-4, is EPEVTQTPSHQVTQMGQEVILRCVPISNHLYFYWYRQILGQKVEFLVSFYNNEISEKSEIFDDQFSVERPDGSNFTLKIRSTKLEDSAMYFCASKGQGGEKLFFGSGTQLSVL.

The V and J genes are TRBV5-4 and TRBJ2-1; weak D call: TRBD1 (6 bases). The germline CDR1 and CDR2 sequences are SGHNT and YYREEE (reference sequence). V was pared by 0 bases and J by 6 bases, with 10 bases between. This CDR3 is built from 14 residues. CDR3 protein: CASSLDRVVNEQFF. DNA for the CDR3: TGTGCCAGCAGCTTGGACAGGGTGGTCAATGAGCAGTTCTTC.

CDR3 bases: TGTGCCTGGAGTCCGGGGTACACTGAAGCTTTCTTT. The encoded protein is CAWSPGYTEAFF. This chain links TRBV30 with TRBJ1-1; D ambiguous. CDR1 GTSNPN and CDR2 SVGIG come from the germline V gene (reference sequence). The CDR3 spans 12 residues. The V end lost 2 bases, the J end lost 3 bases, and 7 bases lay between the germline ends.

The chain combines TRBV30 with TRBJ2-2; no clear D gene. CDR1 is GTSNPN, CDR2 SVGIG, per germline (reference sequence). The CDR3 totals 16 residues. V was cut by 3 bases and J by 1 base, with 15 bases left in between. CDR3 nucleotide sequence: TGTGCCTGGAGCACCCAAGGACCGATGAACACCGGGGAGCTGTTTTTT. This codes for CAWSTQGPMNTGELFF.

This chain connects TRBV9 to TRBJ2-2, with 9 bases lining up with TRBD2. Germline loops: CDR1 SGDLS, CDR2 YYNGEE. The CDR3 consists of 18 residues. J lost 4 bases, V lost 1 base, and 11 bases had no gene match. In nucleotides, the CDR3 is TGTGCCAGCAGCGTAATCGCAGGCGGGGGGGCCTCCACCGGGGAGCTGTTTTTT. Translating gives CASSVIAGGGASTGELFF.